This T cell receptor beta chain was profiled in a study of T cells expressing NK-cell markers. In the study overall: It was sorted CD3+CD56-NKG2C+, CD3+CD56+NKG2C- and CD3+CD56+NKG2C+ T cells that provided the TCR beta repertoires.

CDR1 is MDHEN and CDR2 is SYDVKM in the germline V gene. CDR3 length: 15 amino acids. TCRdb re-called the 5' RACE reads; every CDR3 protein appears as one record, without DNA. The repertoire shows roughly 350,000 distinct CDR3 sequences; the top ten hold 5% to 5.5%. Sequencing was done on a sample of blood T cells: a sorted CD56 or NKG2C T cell subset, CD4+ or CD8+ T cells, or bulk PBMC T cells (not recorded which). The rearrangement joins TRBV28 to TRBJ1-6; there is no DNA to check the TCRdb D call of TRBD1. The origin of this receptor is a man between 18 and 69 years old in good health. CDR3 protein: CASSPQGVDSSPLHF.